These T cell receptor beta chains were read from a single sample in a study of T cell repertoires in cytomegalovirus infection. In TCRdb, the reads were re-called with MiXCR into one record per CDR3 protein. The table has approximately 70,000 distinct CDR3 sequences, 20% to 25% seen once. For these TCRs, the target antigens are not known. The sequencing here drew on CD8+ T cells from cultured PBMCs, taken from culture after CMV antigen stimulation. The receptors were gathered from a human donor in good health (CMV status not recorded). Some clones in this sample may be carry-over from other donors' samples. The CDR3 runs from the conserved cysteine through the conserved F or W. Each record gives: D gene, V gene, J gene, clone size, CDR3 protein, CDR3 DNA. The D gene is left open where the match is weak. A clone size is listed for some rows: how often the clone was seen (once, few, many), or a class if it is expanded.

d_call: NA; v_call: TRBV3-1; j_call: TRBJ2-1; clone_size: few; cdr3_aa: CASSQEVFGGSYNEQFF; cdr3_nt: TGTGCCAGCAGCCAAGAAGTCTTTGGGGGCTCCTACAATGAGCAGTTCTTC
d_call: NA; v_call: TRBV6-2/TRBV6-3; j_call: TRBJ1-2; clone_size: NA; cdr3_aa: CASSLRAYYGYTF; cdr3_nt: TGTGCCAGCAGTCTACGGGCCTACTATGGCTACACCTTC
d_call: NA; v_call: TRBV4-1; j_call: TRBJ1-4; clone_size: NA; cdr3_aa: CASGPRPGLNEKLFF; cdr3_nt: TGCGCCAGCGGACCCCGGCCGGGCCTTAATGAAAAACTGTTTTTT
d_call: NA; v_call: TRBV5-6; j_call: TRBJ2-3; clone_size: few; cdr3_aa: CASSPSYMRADTQYF; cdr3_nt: TGTGCCAGCAGCCCGTCCTATATGAGGGCAGATACGCAGTATTTT
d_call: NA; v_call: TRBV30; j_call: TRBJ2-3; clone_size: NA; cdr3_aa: CAWSVLVADTQYF; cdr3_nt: TGTGCCTGGAGTGTTCTAGTTGCAGATACGCAGTATTTT
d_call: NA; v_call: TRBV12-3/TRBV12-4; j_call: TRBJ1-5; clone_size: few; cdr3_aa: CASSLRGLVQPQHF; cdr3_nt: TGTGCCAGCAGTTTAAGGGGGTTGGTTCAGCCCCAGCATTTT
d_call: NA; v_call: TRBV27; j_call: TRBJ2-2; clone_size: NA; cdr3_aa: CASSQGTNTGELFF; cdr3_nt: TGTGCCAGCAGTCAGGGTACGAACACCGGGGAGCTGTTTTTT
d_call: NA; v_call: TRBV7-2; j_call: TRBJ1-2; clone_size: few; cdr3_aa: CASSSYPSEQGNYGYTF; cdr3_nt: TGTGCCAGCAGCTCGTATCCCTCCGAACAGGGTAACTATGGCTACACCTTC
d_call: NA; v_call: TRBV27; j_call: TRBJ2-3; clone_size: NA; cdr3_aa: CASSPQGGTQYF; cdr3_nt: TGTGCCAGCAGCCCGCAGGGGGGTACGCAGTATTTT
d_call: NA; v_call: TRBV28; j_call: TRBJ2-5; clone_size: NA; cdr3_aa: CASSLPRDSAQETQYF; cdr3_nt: TGTGCCAGCAGTTTACCCCGTGACAGCGCCCAAGAGACCCAGTACTTC
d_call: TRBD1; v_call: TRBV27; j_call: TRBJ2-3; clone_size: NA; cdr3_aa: CASSLRDRITDTQYF; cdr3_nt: TGTGCCAGCAGTCTTCGGGACAGGATCACAGATACGCAGTATTTT
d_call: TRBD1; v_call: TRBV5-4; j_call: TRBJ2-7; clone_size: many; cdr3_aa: CASSSRDRAYEQYF; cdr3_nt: TGTGCCAGCAGCTCCCGGGACAGAGCCTACGAGCAGTACTTC
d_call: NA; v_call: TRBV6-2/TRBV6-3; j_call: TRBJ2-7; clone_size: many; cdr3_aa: CASSHASDYFREQYF; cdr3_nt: TGTGCCAGCAGCCACGCCTCGGACTACTTTCGTGAGCAGTACTTC
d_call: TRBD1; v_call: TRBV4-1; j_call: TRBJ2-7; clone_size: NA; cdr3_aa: CASSQRQGRDEQYF; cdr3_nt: TGCGCCAGCAGCCAGCGACAGGGAAGGGACGAGCAGTACTTC
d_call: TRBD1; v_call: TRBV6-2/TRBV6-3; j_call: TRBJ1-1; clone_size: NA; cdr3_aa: CASRTTGGADTEAFF; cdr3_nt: TGTGCCAGCAGAACTACAGGGGGCGCGGACACTGAAGCTTTCTTT
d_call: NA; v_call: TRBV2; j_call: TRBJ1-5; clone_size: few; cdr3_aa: CASTEGSLQHF; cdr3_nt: TGTGCCAGCACTGAGGGGTCCTTACAGCATTTT
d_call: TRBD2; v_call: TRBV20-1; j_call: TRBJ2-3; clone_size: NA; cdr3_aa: CSARGTSGFTDTQYF; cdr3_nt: TGCAGTGCTAGAGGGACTAGCGGATTCACAGATACGCAGTATTTT
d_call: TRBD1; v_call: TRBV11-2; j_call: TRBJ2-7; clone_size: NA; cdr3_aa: CASSFQPGTGGDEQYF; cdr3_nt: TGTGCCAGCAGCTTCCAACCCGGGACAGGGGGCGACGAGCAGTACTTC
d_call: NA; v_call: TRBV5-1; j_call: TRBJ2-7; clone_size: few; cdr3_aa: CASRFSGTTYVYEQYF; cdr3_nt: TGCGCCAGCAGATTCTCCGGGACAACTTACGTCTACGAGCAGTACTTC
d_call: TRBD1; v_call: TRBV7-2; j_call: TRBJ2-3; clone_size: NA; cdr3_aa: CASSGGQGRANTQYF; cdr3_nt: TGTGCCAGCAGCGGGGGACAGGGGAGGGCCAATACGCAGTATTTT
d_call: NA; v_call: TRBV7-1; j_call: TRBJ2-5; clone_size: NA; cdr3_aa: CASSSQTSRGPKETQYF; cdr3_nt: TGTGCCAGCAGCTCCCAGACTAGTAGGGGTCCAAAAGAGACCCAGTACTTC
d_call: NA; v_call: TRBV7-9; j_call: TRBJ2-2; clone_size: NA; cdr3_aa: CASSLGPPRGDTGELFF; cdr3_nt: TGTGCCAGCAGCTTAGGGCCTCCCCGTGGGGACACCGGGGAGCTGTTTTTT
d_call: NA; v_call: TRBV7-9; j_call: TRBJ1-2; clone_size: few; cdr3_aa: CASSGPGANYGYTF; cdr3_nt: TGTGCCAGCAGCGGACCGGGAGCTAACTATGGCTACACCTTC
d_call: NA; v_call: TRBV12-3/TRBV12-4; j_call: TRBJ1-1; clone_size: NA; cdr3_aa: CASSLEEAFF; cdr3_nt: TGTGCCAGCAGCCTAGAGGAAGCTTTCTTT
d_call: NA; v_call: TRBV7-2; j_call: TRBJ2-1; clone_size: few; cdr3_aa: CASSLTGPDEQFF; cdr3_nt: TGTGCCAGCAGCTTAACGGGGCCCGATGAGCAGTTCTTC
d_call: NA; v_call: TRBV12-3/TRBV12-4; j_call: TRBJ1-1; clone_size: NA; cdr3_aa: CASNPPAGDKAFF; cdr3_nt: TGTGCCAGCAACCCCCCGGCGGGCGACAAAGCTTTCTTT
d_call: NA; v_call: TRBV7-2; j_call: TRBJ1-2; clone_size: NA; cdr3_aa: CASSLVDRLRGYTF; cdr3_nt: TGTGCCAGCAGCTTAGTTGACAGGCTCCGTGGCTACACCTTC
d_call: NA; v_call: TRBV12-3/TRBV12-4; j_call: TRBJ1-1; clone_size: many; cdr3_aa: CASSFWAEGKNEAFF; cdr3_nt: TGTGCCAGCAGTTTTTGGGCTGAGGGCAAAAATGAAGCTTTCTTT
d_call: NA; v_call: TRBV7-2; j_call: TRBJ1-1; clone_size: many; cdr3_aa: CASRPRDRRTEAFF; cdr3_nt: TGTGCCAGCAGACCGAGGGATCGTCGCACTGAAGCTTTCTTT
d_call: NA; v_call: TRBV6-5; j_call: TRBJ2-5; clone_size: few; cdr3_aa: CASSADSQETQYF; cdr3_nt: TGTGCCAGCAGTGCCGACAGTCAAGAGACCCAGTACTTC
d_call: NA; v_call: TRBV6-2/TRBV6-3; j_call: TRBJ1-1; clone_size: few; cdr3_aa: CASSADSPGAFF; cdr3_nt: TGTGCCAGCAGCGCGGACAGCCCCGGGGCTTTCTTT
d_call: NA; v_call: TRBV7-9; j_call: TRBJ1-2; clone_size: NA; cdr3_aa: CALGLGADGYTF; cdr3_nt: TGTGCCCTTGGCCTAGGGGCAGATGGCTACACCTTC
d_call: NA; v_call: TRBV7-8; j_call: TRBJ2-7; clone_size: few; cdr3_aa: CASSPRGDAVTYEQYF; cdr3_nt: TGTGCCAGCAGCCCCCGTGGGGACGCAGTTACCTACGAGCAGTACTTC
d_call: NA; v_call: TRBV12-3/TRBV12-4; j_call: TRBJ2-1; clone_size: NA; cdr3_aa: CASSQGPGLPPSSYNEQFF; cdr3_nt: TGTGCCAGCAGTCAGGGGCCGGGACTTCCTCCGAGCTCCTACAATGAGCAGTTCTTC
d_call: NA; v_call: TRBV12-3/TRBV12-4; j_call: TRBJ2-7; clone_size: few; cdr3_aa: CASVGGGTAYEQYF; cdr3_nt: TGTGCCAGCGTTGGTGGAGGGACTGCATACGAGCAGTACTTC
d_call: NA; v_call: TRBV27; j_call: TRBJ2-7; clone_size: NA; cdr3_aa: CASSIRGGLYEQYF; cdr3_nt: TGTGCCAGCAGCATCCGGGGCGGTCTCTACGAGCAGTACTTC
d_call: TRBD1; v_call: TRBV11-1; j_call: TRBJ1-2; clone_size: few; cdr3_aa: CASSRQGSGYGYTF; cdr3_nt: TGTGCCAGCAGCCGACAGGGGTCGGGATATGGCTACACCTTC
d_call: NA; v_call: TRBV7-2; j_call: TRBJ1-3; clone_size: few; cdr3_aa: CASSLEALGNTIYF; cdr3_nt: TGTGCCAGCAGCTTAGAAGCTCTGGGAAACACCATATATTTT
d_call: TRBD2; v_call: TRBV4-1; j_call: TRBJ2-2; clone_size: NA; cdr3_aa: CASSQGGTSPGELFF; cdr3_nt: TGCGCCAGCAGCCAAGGTGGGACTAGCCCCGGGGAGCTGTTTTTT
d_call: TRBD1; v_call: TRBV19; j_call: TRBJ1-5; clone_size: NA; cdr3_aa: CASTELQGDSNQPQHF; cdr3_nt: TGTGCCAGTACCGAATTACAGGGGGATAGCAATCAGCCCCAGCATTTT
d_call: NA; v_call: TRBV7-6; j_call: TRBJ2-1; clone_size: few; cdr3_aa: CASSLIGDSTYNEQFF; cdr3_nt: TGTGCCAGCAGCTTAATCGGGGACTCGACATACAATGAGCAGTTCTTC
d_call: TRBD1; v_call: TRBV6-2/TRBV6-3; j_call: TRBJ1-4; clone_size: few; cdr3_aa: CASSWRGLTNEKLFF; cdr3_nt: TGTGCCAGCAGTTGGAGGGGGCTGACTAATGAAAAACTGTTTTTT
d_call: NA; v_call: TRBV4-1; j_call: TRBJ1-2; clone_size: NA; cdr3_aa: CASSQEHRVSYGYTF; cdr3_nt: TGCGCCAGCAGCCAAGAACACAGGGTGAGCTATGGCTACACCTTC
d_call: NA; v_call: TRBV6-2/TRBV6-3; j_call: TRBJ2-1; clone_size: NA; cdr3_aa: CASSYKSSSYNEQFF; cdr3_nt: TGTGCCAGCAGTTACAAGTCGAGCTCCTACAATGAGCAGTTCTTC
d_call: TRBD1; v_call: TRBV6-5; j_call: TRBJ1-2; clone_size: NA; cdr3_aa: CATGQGLLYGYTF; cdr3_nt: TGTGCCACGGGACAGGGCCTACTCTATGGCTACACCTTC
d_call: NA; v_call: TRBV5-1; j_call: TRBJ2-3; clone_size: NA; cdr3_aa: CASSPGEDTQYF; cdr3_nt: TGCGCCAGCAGCCCCGGTGAAGATACGCAGTATTTT
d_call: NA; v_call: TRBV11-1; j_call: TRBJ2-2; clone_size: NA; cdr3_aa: CASSLGSGELFF; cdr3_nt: TGTGCCAGCAGCTTAGGGTCCGGGGAGCTGTTTTTT
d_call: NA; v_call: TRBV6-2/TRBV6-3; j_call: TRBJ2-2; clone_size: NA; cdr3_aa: CASSYSVDSSGELFF; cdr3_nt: TGTGCCAGCAGTTACTCGGTTGACAGCTCCGGGGAGCTGTTTTTT
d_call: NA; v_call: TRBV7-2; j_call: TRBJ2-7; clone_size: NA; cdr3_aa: CAVGEQYF; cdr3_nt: TGTGCCGTGGGCGAGCAGTACTTC
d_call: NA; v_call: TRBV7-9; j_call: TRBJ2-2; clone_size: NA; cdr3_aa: CASSFGGAGELFF; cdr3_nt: TGTGCCAGCAGCTTCGGCGGCGCCGGGGAGCTGTTTTTT
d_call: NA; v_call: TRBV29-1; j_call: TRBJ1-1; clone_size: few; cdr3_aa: CSVEMVGFTEAFF; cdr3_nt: TGCAGCGTTGAAATGGTCGGGTTCACTGAAGCTTTCTTT
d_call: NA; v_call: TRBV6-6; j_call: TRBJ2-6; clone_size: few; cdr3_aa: CASSYSGFLTF; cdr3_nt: TGTGCCAGCAGTTACTCTGGGTTCCTGACTTTC
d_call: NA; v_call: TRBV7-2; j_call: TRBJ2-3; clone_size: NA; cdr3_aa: CASSQTRDRYTDTQYF; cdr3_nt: TGTGCCAGCAGTCAAACCCGGGACCGCTACACAGATACGCAGTATTTT
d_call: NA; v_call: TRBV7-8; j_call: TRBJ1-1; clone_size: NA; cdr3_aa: CASRYRESTEAFF; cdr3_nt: TGTGCCAGCAGGTACAGGGAGAGCACTGAAGCTTTCTTT
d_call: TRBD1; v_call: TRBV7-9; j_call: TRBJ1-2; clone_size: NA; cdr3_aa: CASSPPGQGGAGYTF; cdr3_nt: TGTGCCAGCAGCCCCCCGGGACAGGGAGGGGCGGGCTACACCTTC
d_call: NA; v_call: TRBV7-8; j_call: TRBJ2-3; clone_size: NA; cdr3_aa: CASSLVAGATDTQYF; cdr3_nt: TGTGCCAGCAGCTTAGTTGCGGGGGCGACAGATACGCAGTATTTT
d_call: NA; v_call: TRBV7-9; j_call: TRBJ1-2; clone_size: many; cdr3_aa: CASSLGSAGRYGYTF; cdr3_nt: TGTGCCAGCAGCTTGGGGTCGGCAGGGCGTTATGGCTACACCTTC
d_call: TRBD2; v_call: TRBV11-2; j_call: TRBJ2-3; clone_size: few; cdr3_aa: CASSLDQRGTQDTQYF; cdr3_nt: TGTGCCAGCAGCTTAGATCAGCGGGGAACACAAGATACGCAGTATTTT
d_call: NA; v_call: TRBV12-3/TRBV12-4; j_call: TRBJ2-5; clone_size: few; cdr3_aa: CASSLRLHPETQYF; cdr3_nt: TGTGCCAGCAGTCTCCGCCTGCACCCAGAGACCCAGTACTTC
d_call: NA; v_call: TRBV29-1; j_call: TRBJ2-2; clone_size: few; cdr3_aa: CSVHTGTGELFF; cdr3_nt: TGCAGCGTCCACACGGGGACCGGGGAGCTGTTTTTT